Listed below are T cell receptor beta chains from one sample, sequenced in a study of cytomegalovirus exposure and HLA in healthy donors. Measured with immunoSEQ multiplex PCR; TCRdb has only the in-frame clones, and not every one. This table has approximately 250,000 clones, roughly 78% appearing once. Material: PBMCs. These receptors were collected from a boy aged 5-17 years in good health and CMV-seronegative. The CDR3 runs from the conserved cysteine through the conserved F or W. Fields, in order: V gene, clone size, D gene, J gene, CDR3 DNA, CDR3 protein. The D gene is left open where the match is weak. Clone size is stated in some rows and not others, as once, few, many or a class when expanded.

V: TRBV2; size: -; D: TRBD2; J: TRBJ2-5; DNA: TGTGCCAGCAGTGAAGACCTAGCGGGACGAGAGACCCAGTACTTC; CDR3: CASSEDLAGRETQYF
V: TRBV5-8; size: once; D: -; J: TRBJ1-2; DNA: TGTGCCAGCAGCTTGGGCGGGGGCTATGGCTACACCTTC; CDR3: CASSLGGGYGYTF
V: TRBV2; size: -; D: -; J: TRBJ1-2; DNA: TGTGCCAGCAGTGAGGGGCAGGCTAACTATGGCTACACCTTC; CDR3: CASSEGQANYGYTF
V: TRBV6-6; size: -; D: -; J: TRBJ2-4; DNA: TGTGCCAGCACACCGGGACACTTTTACATTCAGTACTTC; CDR3: CASTPGHFYIQYF
V: TRBV27; size: -; D: -; J: TRBJ2-7; DNA: TGTGCCAGCAGAATTATTGACAGGAACGAGCAGTACTTC; CDR3: CASRIIDRNEQYF
V: TRBV11-3; size: -; D: TRBD1; J: TRBJ1-1; DNA: TGTGCCAGCAGCCCCCGGGACAGGGGAGAAGACACTGAAGCTTTCTTT; CDR3: CASSPRDRGEDTEAFF
V: TRBV4-1; size: -; D: -; J: TRBJ2-7; DNA: TGCGCCAGCAGCCAGACGGAGGCCTACGAGCAGTACTTC; CDR3: CASSQTEAYEQYF
V: TRBV14; size: -; D: TRBD1; J: TRBJ2-7; DNA: TGTGCCAGCAGCCAAATAGGGACAGGGCTCCGGGGGCAGTACTTC; CDR3: CASSQIGTGLRGQYF
V: TRBV5-4; size: once; D: -; J: TRBJ1-1; DNA: TGTGCCAGCAGCTTTTCCACAACCCCGGGGGCTTTCTTT; CDR3: CASSFSTTPGAFF
V: TRBV13; size: -; D: TRBD2; J: TRBJ2-7; DNA: TGTGCCAGCAGTATAGCGGGGACCTACGAGCAGTACTTC; CDR3: CASSIAGTYEQYF
V: TRBV7-9; size: -; D: TRBD1; J: TRBJ2-7; DNA: TGTGCCAGCAGCTCGACAGGGGGCTACCAGGACGAGCAGTACTTC; CDR3: CASSSTGGYQDEQYF
V: TRBV9; size: -; D: TRBD1; J: TRBJ1-1; DNA: TGTGCCAGCAGCGTAGCACAGGGGGCCACTGAAGCTTTCTTT; CDR3: CASSVAQGATEAFF
V: TRBV30; size: few; D: -; J: TRBJ1-2; DNA: TGTGCCTTGACTCAGAGCTTCTATGGCTACACCTTC; CDR3: CALTQSFYGYTF
V: TRBV25-1; size: -; D: TRBD1; J: TRBJ1-1; DNA: TGTGCCAGCAGTGACGGGACAGGGGGCAGCTCTTTCTTT; CDR3: CASSDGTGGSSFF
V: TRBV30; size: -; D: TRBD1; J: TRBJ1-5; DNA: TGTGCCTGGGACAGGGGGCTATGGAGCAATCAGCCCCAGCATTTT; CDR3: CAWDRGLWSNQPQHF
V: TRBV5-8; size: -; D: -; J: TRBJ1-1; DNA: TGTGCCAGCAGCTTGGCCGTGGGCACGAACACTGAAGCTTTCTTT; CDR3: CASSLAVGTNTEAFF
V: TRBV11-1; size: -; D: -; J: TRBJ2-1; DNA: TGTGCCAGCAGCTCGACAGGTTTCTCCTACAATGAGCAGTTCTTC; CDR3: CASSSTGFSYNEQFF
V: TRBV5-1; size: -; D: -; J: TRBJ2-2; DNA: TGCGCCAGCAGCTTGTTATCACAGGGCCCCGGGGAGCTGTTTTTT; CDR3: CASSLLSQGPGELFF
V: TRBV9; size: -; D: TRBD2; J: TRBJ2-3; DNA: TGTGCCAGCAGCGTGGGGGGGAACACAGATACGCAGTATTTT; CDR3: CASSVGGNTDTQYF
V: TRBV2; size: -; D: TRBD1; J: TRBJ1-1; DNA: TGTGCCAGCAGCCGGGACAGGGCGAACACTGAAGCTTTCTTT; CDR3: CASSRDRANTEAFF
V: TRBV6-5; size: once; D: TRBD2; J: TRBJ2-7; DNA: TGTGCCAGCAGTTGGGAGCGGGGAGGGTACGAGCAGTACTTC; CDR3: CASSWERGGYEQYF
V: TRBV14; size: -; D: -; J: TRBJ1-2; DNA: TGTGCCAGCAGCCAAGCCGGCTATGGCTACACCTTC; CDR3: CASSQAGYGYTF
V: TRBV10-2; size: -; D: -; J: TRBJ1-1; DNA: TGCGCCAGCAGTGCCGCCAGGAACGCTGAAGCTTTCTTT; CDR3: CASSAARNAEAFF
V: TRBV5-1; size: -; D: TRBD1; J: TRBJ1-1; DNA: TGCGCCAGCAGCTTAACTCCGGGACAGGGGGCGTCTGAAGCTTTCTTT; CDR3: CASSLTPGQGASEAFF
V: TRBV5-1; size: -; D: TRBD1; J: TRBJ1-1; DNA: TGCGCCAGCACTAAACAGGGGTTGAACACTGAAGCTTTCTTT; CDR3: CASTKQGLNTEAFF
V: TRBV7-9; size: -; D: -; J: TRBJ1-1; DNA: TGTGCCAGCAGCTTAGCTGGGGGGGGGTACACTGAAGCTTTCTTT; CDR3: CASSLAGGGYTEAFF
V: TRBV16; size: -; D: -; J: TRBJ1-2; DNA: TGTGCCAGCAGCCAATTCAGGGGAACATATGGCTACACCTTC; CDR3: CASSQFRGTYGYTF
V: TRBV19; size: -; D: TRBD2; J: TRBJ2-7; DNA: TGTGCCAGTAGTGCACCGGGACTAGCGGGAGGGGACGAGCAGTACTTC; CDR3: CASSAPGLAGGDEQYF
V: TRBV4-2; size: -; D: TRBD1; J: TRBJ2-2; DNA: TGTGCCAGCAGCCAAGCATCCGGGACAGGGTCAACCGGGGAGCTGTTTTTT; CDR3: CASSQASGTGSTGELFF
V: TRBV5-8; size: once; D: -; J: TRBJ2-7; DNA: TGTGCCAGCAGCTTTGGACAGACATACGAGCAGTACTTC; CDR3: CASSFGQTYEQYF
V: TRBV5-6; size: -; D: TRBD1; J: TRBJ2-3; DNA: TGTGCCAGCAGCTTGGGCCTGAGGGACAGGGTAACTAGCACAGATACGCAGTATTTT; CDR3: CASSLGLRDRVTSTDTQYF
V: TRBV15; size: -; D: -; J: TRBJ2-7; DNA: TGTGCCACCAGCAGATCTTCGACAGCCTACGAGCAGTACTTC; CDR3: CATSRSSTAYEQYF
V: TRBV15; size: -; D: TRBD2; J: TRBJ2-1; DNA: TGTGCCACCAGCAGAGATCAAGCGGGGACCTACAATGAGCAGTTCTTC; CDR3: CATSRDQAGTYNEQFF
V: TRBV19; size: -; D: TRBD2; J: TRBJ2-5; DNA: TGTGCCAGCCGTAAAATCACTGGGGGGGAAGAGACCCAGTACTTC; CDR3: CASRKITGGEETQYF
V: TRBV7-9; size: -; D: TRBD1; J: TRBJ1-5; DNA: TGTGCCAGCAGCCTGGGACAGGGGCAGAGTAGGAATCAGCCCCAGCATTTT; CDR3: CASSLGQGQSRNQPQHF
V: TRBV19; size: few; D: TRBD1; J: TRBJ2-3; DNA: TGTGCCAGTAACGCGGGACAGGGAGGAATCGCGCAGTATTTT; CDR3: CASNAGQGGIAQYF
V: TRBV11-2; size: -; D: -; J: TRBJ2-1; DNA: TGTGCCAGCAGCGGACTGCTACTTTACAATGAGCAGTTCTTC; CDR3: CASSGLLLYNEQFF
V: TRBV19; size: -; D: -; J: TRBJ1-1; DNA: TGTGCCAGTAGATTCGGAGGGACCACTGAAGCTTTCTTT; CDR3: CASRFGGTTEAFF
V: TRBV5-5; size: -; D: TRBD1; J: TRBJ1-5; DNA: TGTGCCAGCAGCTGGACAGGTTATAGCAATCAGCCCCAGCATTTT; CDR3: CASSWTGYSNQPQHF
V: TRBV5-1; size: -; D: TRBD2; J: TRBJ2-6; DNA: TGCGCCAGCAGCCCAGGAGGACTAGCGTCTGGGGCCAACGTCCTGACTTTC; CDR3: CASSPGGLASGANVLTF
V: TRBV11-3; size: -; D: -; J: TRBJ2-3; DNA: TGTGCCAGCAGCTCTACTTGGACCCGAGGGCAGACAGATACGCAGTATTTT; CDR3: CASSSTWTRGQTDTQYF
V: TRBV6-5; size: -; D: -; J: TRBJ1-6; DNA: TGTGCCAGCAGTTACAAGGAGTGGAGTTCACCCCTCCACTTT; CDR3: CASSYKEWSSPLHF
V: TRBV11-2; size: few; D: -; J: TRBJ1-1; DNA: TGTGCCAGCAGCTTAGATCTTAGGGGTGAAGCTTTCTTT; CDR3: CASSLDLRGEAFF
V: TRBV9; size: -; D: -; J: TRBJ2-1; DNA: TGTGCCAGCAGCCTTAGAGGGGGTAACAATGAGCAGTTCTTC; CDR3: CASSLRGGNNEQFF
V: TRBV9; size: -; D: TRBD2; J: TRBJ2-3; DNA: TGTGCCAGCAGCCCTAGCGGGGGAGATACGCAGTATTTT; CDR3: CASSPSGGDTQYF
V: TRBV5-6; size: -; D: -; J: TRBJ2-2; DNA: TGTGCCAGCAGCTTGGGCACAGGCTACACCGGGGAGCTGTTTTTT; CDR3: CASSLGTGYTGELFF
V: TRBV5-4; size: few; D: TRBD2; J: TRBJ2-5; DNA: TGTGCCAGCAGCTTGCCGGGACTACGCGCTCAAGAGACCCAGTACTTC; CDR3: CASSLPGLRAQETQYF
V: TRBV10-3; size: -; D: TRBD2; J: TRBJ2-1; DNA: TGTGCCATCACCCGGGACTACCCCGTCTCCTACAATGAGCAGTTCTTC; CDR3: CAITRDYPVSYNEQFF